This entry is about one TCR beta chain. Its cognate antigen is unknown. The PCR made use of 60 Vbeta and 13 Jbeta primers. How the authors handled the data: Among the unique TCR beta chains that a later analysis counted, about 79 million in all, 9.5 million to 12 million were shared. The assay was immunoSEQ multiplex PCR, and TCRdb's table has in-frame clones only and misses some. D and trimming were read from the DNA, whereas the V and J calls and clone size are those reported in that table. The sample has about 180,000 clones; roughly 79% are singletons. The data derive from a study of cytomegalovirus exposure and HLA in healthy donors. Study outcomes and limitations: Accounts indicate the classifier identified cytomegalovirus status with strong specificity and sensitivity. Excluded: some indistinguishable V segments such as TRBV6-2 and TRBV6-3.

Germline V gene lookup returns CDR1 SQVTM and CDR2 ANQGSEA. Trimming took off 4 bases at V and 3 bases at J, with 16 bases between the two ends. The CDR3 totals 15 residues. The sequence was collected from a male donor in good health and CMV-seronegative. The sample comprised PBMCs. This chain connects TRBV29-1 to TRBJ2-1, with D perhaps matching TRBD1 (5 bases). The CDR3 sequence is CSVARVEGSYNEQFF. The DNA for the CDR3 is TGCAGCGTTGCCAGGGTGGAAGGTAGCTACAATGAGCAGTTCTTC.